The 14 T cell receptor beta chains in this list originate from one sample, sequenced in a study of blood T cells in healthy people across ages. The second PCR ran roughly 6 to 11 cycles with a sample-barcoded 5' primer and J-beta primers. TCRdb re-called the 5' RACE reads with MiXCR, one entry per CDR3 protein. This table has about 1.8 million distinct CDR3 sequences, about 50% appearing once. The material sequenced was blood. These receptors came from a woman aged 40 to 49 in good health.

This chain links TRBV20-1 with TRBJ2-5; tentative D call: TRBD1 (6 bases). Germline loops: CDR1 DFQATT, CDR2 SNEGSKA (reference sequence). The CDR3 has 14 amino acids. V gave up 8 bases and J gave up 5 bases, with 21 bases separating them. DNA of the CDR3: TGCAGTACCAGCCGGGACACCGGACGGGAGACCCAGTACTTC. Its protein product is CSTSRDTGRETQYF.

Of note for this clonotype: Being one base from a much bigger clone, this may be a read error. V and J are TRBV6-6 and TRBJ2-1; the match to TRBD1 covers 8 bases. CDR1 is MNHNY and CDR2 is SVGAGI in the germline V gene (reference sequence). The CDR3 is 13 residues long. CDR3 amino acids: CAGSPGQDNEQFF. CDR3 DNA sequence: TGTGCCGGCAGCCCGGGACAGGACAATGAGCAGTTCTTC.

This CDR3 reads CASKREGAGHYGYTF. CDR3 nucleotide sequence: TGCGCCAGCAAGCGGGAGGGGGCCGGGCACTATGGCTACACCTTC. This chain uses TRBV5-1 with TRBJ1-2, with 7 bases matching TRBD1. The germline CDR1 and CDR2 sequences are SGHRS and YFSETQ. V lost 6 bases to trimming and J lost 3 bases; unmatched junction nucleotides: 11. The CDR3 covers 15 residues.

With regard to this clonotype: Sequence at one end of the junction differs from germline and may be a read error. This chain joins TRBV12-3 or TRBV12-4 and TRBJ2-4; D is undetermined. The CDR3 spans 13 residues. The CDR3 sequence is CASSFNGKDIQYF. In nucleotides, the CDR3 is TGTGCCAGCAGTTTTAACGGCAAAGACATTCAGTACTTC.

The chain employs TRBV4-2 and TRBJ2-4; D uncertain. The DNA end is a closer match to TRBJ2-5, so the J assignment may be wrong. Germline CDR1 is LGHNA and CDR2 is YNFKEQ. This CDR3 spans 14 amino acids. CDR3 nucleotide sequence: TGTGCCAGCAGCCCATTAAGCCCGCAAGAGACCCAGTACTTC. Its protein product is CASSPLSPQETQYF.

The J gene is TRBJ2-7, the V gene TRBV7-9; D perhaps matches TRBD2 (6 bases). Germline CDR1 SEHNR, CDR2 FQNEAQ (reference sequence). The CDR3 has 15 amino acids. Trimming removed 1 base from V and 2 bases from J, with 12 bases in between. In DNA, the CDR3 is TGTGCCAGCAGCTTAGTCGGGACTTACGCCTACGAGCAGTACTTC. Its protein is CASSLVGTYAYEQYF.

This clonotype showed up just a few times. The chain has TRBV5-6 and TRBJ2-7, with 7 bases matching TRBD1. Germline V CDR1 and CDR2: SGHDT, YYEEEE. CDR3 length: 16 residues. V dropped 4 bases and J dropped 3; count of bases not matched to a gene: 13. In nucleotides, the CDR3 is TGTGCCAGCAGCGTCCGAACGGGACAGATATTCTACGAGCAGTACTTC. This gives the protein CASSVRTGQIFYEQYF.

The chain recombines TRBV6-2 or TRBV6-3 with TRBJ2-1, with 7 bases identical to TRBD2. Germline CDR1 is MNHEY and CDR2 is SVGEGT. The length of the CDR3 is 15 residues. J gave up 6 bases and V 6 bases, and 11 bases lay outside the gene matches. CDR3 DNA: TGTGCCAGCAGCCGCCGGGGAGGGGTGGTCAATGAGCAGTTCTTC. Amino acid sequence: CASSRRGGVVNEQFF.

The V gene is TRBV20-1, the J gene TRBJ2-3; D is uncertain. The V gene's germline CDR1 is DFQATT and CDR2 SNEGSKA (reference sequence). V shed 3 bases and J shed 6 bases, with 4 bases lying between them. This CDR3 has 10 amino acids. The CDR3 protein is CSASVDTQYF. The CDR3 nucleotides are TGCAGTGCTAGTGTGGATACGCAGTATTTT.

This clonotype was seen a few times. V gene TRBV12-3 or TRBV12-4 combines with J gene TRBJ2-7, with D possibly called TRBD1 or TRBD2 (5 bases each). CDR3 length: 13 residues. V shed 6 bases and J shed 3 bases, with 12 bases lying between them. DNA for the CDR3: TGTGCCAGCAGGAGGGGTGGGAGCTACGAGCAGTACTTC. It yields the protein CASRRGGSYEQYF.

The CDR3: CASSLTLINGGNSPLHF. In DNA, the CDR3 is TGTGCCAGCAGCTTAACCCTTATTAACGGGGGTAATTCACCCCTCCACTTT. V gene TRBV7-2 combines with J gene TRBJ1-6, with a possible D match to TRBD1 (5 bases). The CDR3 runs 17 residues. In germline, CDR1 is SGHTA, CDR2 FQGNSA. V was clipped by 2 bases and J by 6 bases, with 17 bases between them.

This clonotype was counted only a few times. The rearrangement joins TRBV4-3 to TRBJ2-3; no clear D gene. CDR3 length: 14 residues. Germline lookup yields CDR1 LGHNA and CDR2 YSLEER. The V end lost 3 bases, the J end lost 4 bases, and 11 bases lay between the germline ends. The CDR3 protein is CASSQQSRADTQYF. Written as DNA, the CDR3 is TGCGCCAGCAGCCAGCAGTCCCGTGCAGATACGCAGTATTTT.

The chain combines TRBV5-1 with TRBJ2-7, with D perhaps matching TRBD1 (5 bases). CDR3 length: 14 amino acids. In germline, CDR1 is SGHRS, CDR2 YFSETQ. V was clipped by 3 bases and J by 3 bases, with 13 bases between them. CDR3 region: CASSSKDRHYEQYF. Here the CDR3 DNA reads TGCGCCAGCAGCTCCAAAGACAGACACTACGAGCAGTACTTC. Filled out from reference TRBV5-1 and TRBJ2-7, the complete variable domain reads KAGVTQTPRYLIKTRGQQVTLSCSPISGHRSVSWYQQTPGQGLQFLFEYFSETQRNKGNFPGRFSGRQFSNSRSEMNVSTLELGDSALYLCASSSKDRHYEQYFGPGTRLTVT.

CDR3 loop: CASSLIVGGPFGEQFF. The CDR3 region has the DNA TGTGCCAGCAGCTTAATCGTGGGCGGCCCCTTTGGTGAGCAGTTCTTC. The genes are TRBV7-2 and TRBJ2-1; unclear D gene. The CDR3 sequence is 16 residues long. The V gene lost 2 bases and the J gene lost 9 bases, with 20 bases spanning the gap. Germline CDR1 reads SGHTA; CDR2 reads FQGNSA.